The 17 T cell receptor beta chains below were found in one sample sequenced in a study of breast tumors, draining lymph nodes, adjacent tissues listed by TCRdb under 2016. Library preparation was by multiplex PCR. Sequencing was carried out with an Illumina HiSeq 2000. TCRdb cleaned the public reads at Q25 with fastp, built clones with MiXCR and kept in-frame beta chains. Each entry merges the rows of one CDR3 protein and shows their most common DNA and genes. In all, the sample holds approximately 210,000 distinct CDR3 sequences, and 32% of those were seen once. 1.1% to 1.5% of the sample belongs to the ten largest clones. Lymph node samples were obtained from the axillary draining lymph nodes of breast cancer patients. The sample comprised axillary lymph node tissue. The receptors derive from a female donor with breast cancer. Some clones in this sample may be carry-over from other donors' samples.

This clonotype was observed at least ten times. The chain uses TRBV20-1 and TRBJ2-7, with D perhaps TRBD2 (6 bases). The germline gives CDR1 DFQATT, CDR2 SNEGSKA (reference sequence). Trimming took off 2 bases at V and 2 bases at J, with 13 bases between the two ends. There are 14 residues in the CDR3. Here the CDR3 reads CSARSGAGTYEQYF. Here the CDR3 DNA reads TGCAGTGCTAGATCGGGAGCAGGGACCTACGAGCAGTACTTC.

This clonotype was recorded a few times. With a much larger clone just one base away, this may be a read error. This chain links TRBV13 with TRBJ2-5, with 9 bases matching TRBD1. The CDR3 is made up of 17 amino acids. The germline gives CDR1 PRHDT, CDR2 FYEKMQ (reference sequence). The CDR3 DNA sequence: TGTGCCAGCAGCTTACTCCCCAACAGGGGGCGCGAAGAGACCCAGTGCTTC. Translation gives CASSLLPNRGREETQCF.

In its sample, this clonotype was seen many times. The V gene is TRBV12-3 or TRBV12-4, the J gene TRBJ1-5; TRBD1 matches 7 bases. The CDR3 is 14 amino acids. V lost 6 bases and J lost 1; bases outside the gene matches: 3. DNA of the CDR3: TGTGCCAGCAGCATCAGGGGGAGCAATCAGCCCCAGCATTTT. Its protein product is CASSIRGSNQPQHF.

This clonotype appeared many times. The rearrangement joins TRBV7-3 to TRBJ2-4, with 7 positions matching TRBD1. CDR1 is SGHTA and CDR2 is FQGTGA in the germline V gene. This CDR3 is 14 amino acids long. J gave up 8 bases and V 4 bases, and 8 bases lay outside the gene matches. CDR3 nucleotides: TGTGCCAGCAGCTCCGACAGGGTGGGAGACATTCAGTACTTC. Its protein is CASSSDRVGDIQYF.

On this clonotype: Sequence at one end of the junction differs from germline and may be a read error. The J gene is TRBJ2-7, the V gene TRBV7-9; possibly TRBD2 for D (6 bases). This CDR3 is 18 amino acids long. From germline, CDR1 is SEHNR and CDR2 FQNEAQ (reference sequence). The CDR3 sequence: CAGSLGTAFVRSGHEQYF. The CDR3 region has the DNA TGTGCCGGCAGCCTCGGGACTGCTTTTGTGAGGAGTGGCCACGAGCAGTACTTC.

Regarding this clonotype: A read error may explain this, as a much larger clone is one base away. This rearrangement joins TRBV6-1 to TRBJ2-1; D possibly uses TRBD1 or TRBD2 (5 bases each). The ends were cut back, 5 bases at V and 8 bases at J, with 13 bases in the middle. The length of the CDR3 is 13 residues. Germline V gene lookup returns CDR1 MNHNS and CDR2 SASEGT. DNA of the CDR3: TGTGCCAGCAGTCAGGGCGAGGGCTATGAGCAGTTCTTC. Protein: CASSQGEGYEQFF.

There are many counts of this clonotype. The rearrangement joins TRBV20-1 to TRBJ2-1; D remains unclear. The length of the CDR3 is 16 residues. The germline V gene has CDR1 DFQATT and CDR2 SNEGSKA (reference sequence). Trimming took 0 bases from V and 2 from J, leaving 14 bases between them. For the CDR3, the DNA is TGCAGTGCTAGAGATTCGAGAGGTAGGCCCTACAATGAGCAGTTCTTC. Translated, it gives CSARDSRGRPYNEQFF.

CDR3 protein: CASTTGPFTDTQYF. CDR3 bases: TGTGCCAGCACCACCGGGCCTTTCACAGATACGCAGTATTTT. The chain carries TRBV27 and TRBJ2-3; D is uncertain. Trimming left V 7 bases short and J 2 bases short, with 13 bases between. CDR3 length: 14 residues. CDR1 MNHEY and CDR2 SMNVEV come from the germline V gene (reference sequence).

This rearrangement joins TRBV6-6 to TRBJ2-7; tentatively, D is TRBD2 (6 bases). Trimming removed 7 bases from V and 3 bases from J, with 16 bases in between. Germline V gives CDR1 MNHNY, CDR2 SVGAGI (reference sequence). The CDR3 is 14 amino acids. For the CDR3, the DNA is TGTGCCAGCAAACACGACATCGGGGGCTACGAGCAGTACTTC. Its translation: CASKHDIGGYEQYF.

V usage is TRBV5-4 and J usage is TRBJ2-4; 8 bases line up with TRBD2. Germline values: CDR1 SGHNT, CDR2 YYREEE (reference sequence). Losses at the gene ends were 0 bases for V and 10 bases for J; bases not matched to a gene: 6. The CDR3 totals 14 residues. CDR3 DNA: TGTGCCAGCAGCTTGGAAGGACTAGCAAGTATTCAGTACTTC. It translates to CASSLEGLASIQYF.

The V and J genes are TRBV12-3 or TRBV12-4 and TRBJ2-4, with D hard to call. The length of the CDR3 is 14 residues. Trimming pared 1 base from V and 5 bases from J, leaving 9 bases between. CDR3 amino acids: CASSLVRGQNIQYF. The CDR3 DNA is TGTGCCAGCAGTTTAGTGCGAGGCCAAAACATTCAGTACTTC.

This clonotype was found many times. The chain combines TRBV2 with TRBJ2-7; 8 bases are a match to TRBD2. The length of the CDR3 is 17 residues. V gave up 2 bases and J gave up 5 bases; unmatched junction bases: 14. Germline V CDR1 and CDR2: SNHLY, FYNNEI. CDR3 nucleotide sequence: TGTGCCAGCAGTGAACTGGCTAGCGGGTGGGCCGAGGACGAGCAGTACTTC. Its translation is CASSELASGWAEDEQYF.

This clonotype was observed many times. V and J are TRBV6-6 and TRBJ1-2; 9 bases are a match to TRBD1. The CDR3 extends over 14 amino acids. With 2 bases clipped from V and 5 bases from J, the junction kept 3 bases outside the gene matches. Looked up from germline, CDR1 is MNHNY and CDR2 is SVGAGI (reference sequence). The CDR3 sequence is CASSYRDREYGYTF. The CDR3, as DNA: TGTGCCAGCAGTTACAGGGACAGGGAGTATGGCTACACCTTC.

This clonotype appeared many times. The V call is TRBV11-1, the J call TRBJ1-6; D call uncertain. The CDR3 contains 13 residues. With 5 bases removed from V and 8 bases from J, the gap between germline ends came to 10 bases. CDR1 and CDR2 (germline): SGHAT, FQDESV (reference sequence). The CDR3 nucleotides are TGTGCCAGCAGCCTGGGTCGGGATTCACCCCTCCACTTT. Its translation is CASSLGRDSPLHF.

This clonotype was seen at least ten times. This sequence joins TRBV7-2 and TRBJ2-7; D call uncertain. V gave up 2 bases and J gave up 0 bases, with 11 bases separating them. This CDR3 comprises 15 residues. Germline V gene data show CDR1 as SGHTA and CDR2 as FQGNSA. The CDR3 sequence is CASSLNAYDSYEQYF. The CDR3 nucleotides read TGTGCCAGCAGCTTAAATGCTTACGACTCCTACGAGCAGTACTTC.

In its sample, this clonotype was seen a few times. V gene TRBV28 combines with J gene TRBJ2-1; TRBD2 is a possible D gene (7 bases). Germline values: CDR1 MDHEN, CDR2 SYDVKM. Trimming cost V 7 bases and J 9 bases, with 16 bases left between them. The CDR3 runs to 13 residues. The CDR3 DNA is TGTGCCAGCATTACCGGGGGGCATTTTGAGCAGTTCTTC. Translated: CASITGGHFEQFF.

This clonotype was seen many times. A much larger clone sits a single nucleotide away, making a read error possible. Given the absence of the conserved phenylalanine or tryptophan at the CDR3 end, a read error is likely. The V call is TRBV7-9, the J call TRBJ2-5; D is perhaps TRBD2 (6 bases). The CDR3 consists of 14 residues. The V gene lost 6 bases and the J gene lost 3 bases, with 14 bases spanning the gap. Germline CDR1 reads SEHNR; CDR2 reads FQNEAQ (reference sequence). The CDR3 sequence is CASSYETREETQYL. Here the CDR3 DNA reads TGTGCCAGCAGTTACGAGACTAGGGAAGAGACCCAGTACCTC.